Listed below are T cell receptor beta chains from one sample, sequenced in a study of T cell responses to AZD1222 COVID-19 vaccine. Here immunoSEQ multiplex PCR was the method, and the copy in TCRdb shows in-frame clones only, minus some. The sample has 120,000 to 150,000 clones, 89% seen once. The sample here was peripheral blood, taken on day 0 of AZD1222 vaccination. All receptors derive from an adult in good health. The CDR3 runs from the conserved cysteine through the conserved F or W. D genes are given only for firm matches. Size tells how often a clone was seen (once, few, many) or the class of an expanded clone, and some rows leave it out.

V gene	clone size	D gene	J gene	CDR3 protein	CDR3 DNA
TRBV5-1	.	.	TRBJ1-2	CASSFDAPGSFTYGYTF	TGCGCCAGCAGCTTCGACGCCCCTGGATCCTTTACCTATGGCTACACCTTC
TRBV5-4	.	.	TRBJ2-3	CASSLGDRPTPYTDTQYF	TGTGCCAGCAGCTTGGGAGACAGGCCCACCCCCTACACAGATACGCAGTATTTT
TRBV30	.	.	TRBJ1-4	CAWSRLSGANEKLFF	TGTGCCTGGAGCCGACTCTCGGGGGCTAATGAAAAACTGTTTTTT
TRBV19	.	TRBD1	TRBJ1-1	CASSPSTGQGGNEAFF	TGTGCCAGTAGTCCGTCCACGGGACAGGGTGGGAATGAAGCTTTCTTT
TRBV5-6	.	.	TRBJ1-1	CASSLVDRNTEAFF	TGTGCCAGCAGCTTGGTGGACAGGAACACTGAAGCTTTCTTT
TRBV28	.	TRBD2	TRBJ2-1	CASSFFLPLLAGKNEQFF	TGTGCCAGCAGTTTTTTTCTCCCTTTACTAGCGGGCAAAAATGAGCAGTTCTTC
TRBV19	.	TRBD1	TRBJ1-6	CASSFRTGDNSPLHF	TGTGCCAGTAGTTTCCGGACAGGGGATAATTCACCCCTCCACTTT
TRBV7-9	.	.	TRBJ1-4	CASSLGVLDEKLFF	TGTGCCAGCAGCTTAGGGGTATTGGATGAAAAACTGTTTTTT
TRBV6-2/TRBV6-3	.	.	TRBJ2-5	CASTPTAGTQYF	TGTGCCAGCACCCCTACCGCCGGGACACAGTACTTC
TRBV28	.	.	TRBJ2-3	CASSFREDSFTDTQYF	TGTGCCAGCAGTTTCCGCGAAGACTCATTCACAGATACGCAGTATTTT
TRBV2	.	TRBD2	TRBJ2-5	CASSAGTSGGERETQYF	TGTGCCAGCAGCGCCGGGACTAGCGGGGGGGAGCGAGAGACCCAGTACTTC
TRBV19	.	TRBD1	TRBJ1-2	CASSGGDRMGSGYTF	TGTGCCAGTAGTGGCGGGGACAGGATGGGTTCTGGCTACACCTTC
TRBV28	.	.	TRBJ2-5	CASSPPLGQETQYF	TGTGCCAGCAGTCCACCCCTTGGACAAGAGACCCAGTACTTC
TRBV27	few	TRBD1	TRBJ1-5	CASSRSGTAGNQPQHF	TGTGCCAGCAGCCGATCCGGGACAGCTGGCAATCAGCCCCAGCATTTT
TRBV7-3	.	TRBD2	TRBJ2-1	CASSLHPAGTSAYNEQFF	TGTGCCAGCAGCTTACACCCGGCCGGGACTAGCGCCTACAATGAGCAGTTCTTC
TRBV13	.	.	TRBJ1-2	CASSLLGANYGYTF	TGTGCCAGCAGCTTATTGGGGGCTAACTATGGCTACACCTTC
TRBV5-8	.	.	TRBJ1-3	CASSPRALSGNTIYF	TGTGCCAGCAGCCCCCGGGCCCTCTCTGGAAACACCATATATTTT
TRBV29-1	.	TRBD2	TRBJ2-1	CSTYGGGSYNEQFF	TGCAGCACCTATGGGGGGGGGTCCTACAATGAGCAGTTCTTC
TRBV7-2	.	.	TRBJ1-5	CASSLNAGNQPQHF	TGTGCCAGCAGCTTAAATGCAGGCAATCAGCCCCAGCATTTT
TRBV2	.	TRBD1	TRBJ2-5	CASHPTGKETQYF	TGTGCCAGCCACCCGACAGGGAAAGAGACCCAGTACTTC
TRBV28	.	TRBD1	TRBJ1-3	CASSTGGTGNTIYF	TGTGCCAGCAGTACAGGGGGGACTGGAAACACCATATATTTT
TRBV7-8	.	.	TRBJ1-5	CASSLDTGPQPQHF	TGTGCCAGCAGCTTAGATACAGGGCCTCAGCCCCAGCATTTT
TRBV6-1	few	.	TRBJ1-5	CASSDWGALGNQPQHF	TGTGCCAGCAGTGACTGGGGGGCTCTGGGCAATCAGCCCCAGCATTTT
TRBV5-1	.	TRBD1	TRBJ2-7	CASSVLQGAYEQYF	TGCGCCAGCAGCGTATTACAGGGGGCCTACGAGCAGTACTTC
TRBV27	.	TRBD1	TRBJ1-5	CASSDREYQPQHF	TGTGCCAGCTCTGACAGGGAATATCAGCCCCAGCATTTT
TRBV28	.	.	TRBJ2-3	CASSLEPRSTDTQYF	TGTGCCAGCAGTTTAGAGCCCAGGAGCACAGATACGCAGTATTTT